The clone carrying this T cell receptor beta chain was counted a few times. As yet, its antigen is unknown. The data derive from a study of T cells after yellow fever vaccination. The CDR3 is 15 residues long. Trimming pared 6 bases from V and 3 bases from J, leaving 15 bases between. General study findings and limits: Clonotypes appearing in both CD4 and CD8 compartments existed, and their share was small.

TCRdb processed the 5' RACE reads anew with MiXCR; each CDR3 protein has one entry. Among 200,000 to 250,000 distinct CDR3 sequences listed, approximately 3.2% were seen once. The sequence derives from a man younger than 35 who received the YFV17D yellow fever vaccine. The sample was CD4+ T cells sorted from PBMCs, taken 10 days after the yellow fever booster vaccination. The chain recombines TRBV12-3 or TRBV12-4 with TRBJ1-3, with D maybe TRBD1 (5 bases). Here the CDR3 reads CASRYGGADGNTIYF. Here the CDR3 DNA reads TGTGCCAGCAGATATGGCGGGGCTGATGGAAACACCATATATTTT.